This T cell receptor (beta chain) derives from a study of cytomegalovirus exposure and HLA in healthy donors. Looked up from germline, CDR1 is SGHNT and CDR2 is YENEEA. J gave up 8 bases and V 5 bases, and 5 bases lay outside the gene matches. CDR3 length: 14 amino acids. At sampling all donors were nominally healthy, likely with unrecorded immune exposures. The PCR made use of 60 Vbeta and 13 Jbeta primers. In the study's own analysis: Later work found approximately 80 million unique TCR beta chains, with 9.5 million to 14 million shared. Produced via immunoSEQ multiplex PCR; TCRdb's table is partial and in-frame only. The DNA gave D and trimming, while V, J and clone size come from that table. The sample includes about 130,000 clones, just under 80% of them seen just once.

This sequence joins TRBV11-3 and TRBJ1-4; 10 nucleotides match TRBD1. Sequencing used PBMCs. The receptor comes from a man aged 30 to 45 in good health. This chain's CDR3 is CASSQGQGREKLFF. CDR3 bases: TGTGCCAGCAGCCAGGGACAGGGGAGAGAAAAACTGTTTTTT.